This record covers a single TCR beta chain. The target of this receptor is not known. Base qualities are not provided; no much larger clone lies one nucleotide away. The sample belongs to a study of blood T cell repertoires in COVID-19 (dated by TCRdb to between 2020 and 2021). Turning to the overall study: Samples covering the acute and convalescent phases of COVID-19 were provided by collaborators in the United States, Italy and Spain. The prospective study material was composed of cDNA or gDNA derived from T cells, B-cell-depleted T cells, or PBMCs. Subjects who had been exposed to COVID-19, were actively infected with it, or had recovered from it provided the deeply sampled blood TCRbeta repertoires that made up the dataset. The repertoires were made available in a free public database intended to serve as a resource for research on the immune response to SARS-CoV-2. Samples were obtained from the ongoing ImmuneRACE study (first 160 participants) and from about 1,300 subjects provided by 6 global collaborators. Nearly every sample came with metadata listing a de-identified subject ID, COVID-19 status, age in years and sex. HLA class I and class II types, where available, came from metadata supplied by the sample provider rather than from assay-based typing.

Summary of the overall study and its limitations: The amount of clinical and demographic metadata varied by source and participant and was provided uncurated.

The immunoSEQ Assay, a bias-controlled multiplex PCR, was used to amplify TCRbeta CDR3 regions from genomic DNA. On the authors' methods: The number of nucleated cells in each sample was estimated by amplification of reference gene primers within the assay. To quantify the absolute abundance of each unique TCRbeta CDR3 rearrangement, sequence reads were collapsed and filtered. Productive Simpson clonality was computed per sample as the square root of Simpson's diversity index over productive rearrangements. TCRdb took over this immuneACCESS table, retaining in-frame rearrangements with V and J assigned. Such tables are incomplete; in checked studies, under half of the missing clones stem from an unresolved V gene, and the remainder is unexplained. V and J calls and clone size are as listed in that table; D and trimming were resolved from the DNA. This sample has 250,000 to 350,000 clones in its table, and roughly 88% of those were observed once. The ten largest clones represent more than 6.5% of the sample.

Deletion took 2 bases off V and 4 bases off J, with a span of 10 bases between the germline ends. The germline V gene gives CDR1 as SGHRS and CDR2 as YFSETQ. The CDR3 holds 14 amino acids from the cysteine to the phenylalanine. The CDR3 DNA has 42 bases and is translated from base 1. Samples from volunteer blood donors who had recovered from COVID-19 were contributed by a second Seattle source. Each collaborating institution followed its own protocols to collect whole blood in K2EDTA tubes. For TCRbeta analysis, collaborators shipped samples in one of three forms: frozen whole blood, isolated PBMCs, or DNA extracted from either of those sample types.

Rearrangement joined TRBV5-1 to TRBJ2-1; 5 matching bases give a weak D call of TRBD2. This clonotype originated in a woman in her 30s who had recovered from COVID-19. Sequenced sample: peripheral blood. Read as DNA, the sequence is TGCGCCAGCAGCTTACCTAGCCCATACAATGAGCAGTTCTTC. Its protein is CASSLPSPYNEQFF.